This entry lists 8 T cell receptor beta chains sequenced from one sample in a study of OX40 agonist ivuxolimab in advanced cancers. Method: immunoSEQ multiplex PCR; TCRdb's copy keeps in-frame clones and lacks some. In the table there are around 62,000 clones, approximately 83% of which are singletons. The sample in question was CD4+ or CD8+ T cells sorted from blood, obtained in a trial of the OX40 agonist ivuxolimab. Every receptor here comes from an adult with an advanced solid tumor such as melanoma, head and neck, liver or kidney cancer.

The chain's CDR3 is CASSLGIQGVKNTEAFF. The DNA for the CDR3 is TGTGCCAGCAGCTTGGGAATTCAGGGAGTAAAGAACACTGAAGCTTTCTTT. V and J are TRBV7-9 and TRBJ1-1, with D maybe TRBD1 (5 bases). The germline V gene has CDR1 SEHNR and CDR2 FQNEAQ (reference sequence). The CDR3 contains 17 residues. Trimming left V 3 bases short and J 1 base short, with 18 bases between.

This clone was observed a single time. This chain links TRBV7-3 with TRBJ2-2, with D hard to call. The germline V and J ends were trimmed by 0 bases and 4 bases, with 9 bases remaining between them. Germline V lookup: CDR1 SGHTA, CDR2 FQGTGA. This CDR3 is 15 amino acids long. Here the CDR3 DNA reads TGTGCCAGCAGCTTAACAGTCCGAGGCACCGGGGAGCTGTTTTTT. Translation gives CASSLTVRGTGELFF. Full variable domain (rest looked up from reference TRBV7-3 and TRBJ2-2): GAGVSQTPSNKVTEKGKYVELRCDPISGHTALYWYRQSLGQGPEFLIYFQGTGAADDSGLPNDRFFAVRPEGSVSTLKIQRTERGDSAVYLCASSLTVRGTGELFFGEGSRLTVL.

About this clone: The junction departs from the called germline gene at one end, perhaps through a read error. The chain joins TRBV6-1 to TRBJ2-7; 9 bases fit TRBD2. This CDR3 region has 13 residues. From germline, CDR1 is MNHNS and CDR2 SASEGT. CDR3 in amino acids: CTSSDGLASEQYF. The CDR3 nucleotides are TGTACCAGCAGTGACGGACTAGCGTCCGAGCAGTACTTC.

The chain combines TRBV7-8 with TRBJ1-1; 10 bases fit TRBD1. In germline, CDR1 is SGHVS, CDR2 FQNEAQ. CDR3 length: 16 residues. V was pared by 5 bases and J by 4 bases, with 10 bases of the junction left unmatched. The CDR3 spells CASSLRMGQGITEAFF. The CDR3 DNA is TGTGCCAGCAGCCTCCGCATGGGACAGGGGATCACTGAAGCTTTCTTT. The complete variable domain, with remaining parts taken from reference TRBV7-8 and TRBJ1-1, reads GAGVSQSPRYKVAKRGQDVALRCDPISGHVSLFWYQQALGQGPEFLTYFQNEAQLDKSGLPSDRFFAERPEGSVSTLKIQRTQQEDSAVYLCASSLRMGQGITEAFFGQGTRLTVV.

The V and J genes are TRBV28 and TRBJ2-7; D possibly corresponds to TRBD1 (6 bases). Looked up from germline, CDR1 is MDHEN and CDR2 is SYDVKM. The CDR3 runs to 14 residues. The ends were cut back, 5 bases at V and 0 bases at J, with 11 bases in the middle. The CDR3 is CASSLRTVSYEQYF. CDR3 in DNA: TGTGCCAGCAGTCTCCGGACAGTCTCCTACGAGCAGTACTTC.

J is TRBJ1-3 and V is TRBV9; D might be TRBD1 (5 bases). The V and J ends lost 0 bases and 0 bases respectively, with 16 bases between them. The germline gives CDR1 SGDLS, CDR2 YYNGEE. CDR3 length: 18 amino acids. The CDR3 here is CASSVGGGPISSGNTIYF. The CDR3 DNA is TGTGCCAGCAGCGTAGGGGGCGGGCCTATTAGCTCTGGAAACACCATATATTTT.

This chain uses TRBV5-4 with TRBJ1-3; D uncertain. In germline, CDR1 is SGHNT, CDR2 YYREEE (reference sequence). Trimming shortened V by 0 bases and J by 6 bases, and 16 bases separated the two germline ends. This CDR3 region has 16 residues. CDR3 nucleotide sequence: TGTGCCAGCAGCTTGGGAAACAGAAATACGGAAAACACCATATATTTT. This encodes CASSLGNRNTENTIYF.

In the case of this clone: One end of the junction fails to match germline, which may point to a read error. The rearrangement uses TRBV5-4 and TRBJ1-1; no clear D gene. CDR1 is SGHNT and CDR2 is YYREEE in the germline V gene (reference sequence). The CDR3 is made up of 14 amino acids. CDR3 in DNA: TGTGCCAGCAGCTTGGGGGTGCCTGGAACTGAAACTTTCTTT. The encoded protein is CASSLGVPGTETFF.